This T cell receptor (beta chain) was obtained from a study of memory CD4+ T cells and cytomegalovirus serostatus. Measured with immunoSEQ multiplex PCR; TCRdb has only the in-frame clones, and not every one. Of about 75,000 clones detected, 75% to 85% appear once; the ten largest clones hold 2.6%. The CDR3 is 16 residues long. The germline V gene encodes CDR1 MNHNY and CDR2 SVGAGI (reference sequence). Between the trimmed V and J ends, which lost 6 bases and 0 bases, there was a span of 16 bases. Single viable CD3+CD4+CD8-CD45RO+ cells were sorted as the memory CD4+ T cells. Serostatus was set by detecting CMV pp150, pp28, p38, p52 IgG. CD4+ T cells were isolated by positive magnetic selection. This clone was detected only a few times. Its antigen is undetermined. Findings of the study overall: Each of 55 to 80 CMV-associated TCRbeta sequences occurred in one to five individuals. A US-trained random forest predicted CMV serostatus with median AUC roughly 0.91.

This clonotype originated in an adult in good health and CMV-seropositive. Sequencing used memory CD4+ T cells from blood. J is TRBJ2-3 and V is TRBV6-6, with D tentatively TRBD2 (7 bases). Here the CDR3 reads CASSLLGGASTDTQYF. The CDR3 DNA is TGTGCCAGCAGCTTACTGGGGGGGGCTAGCACAGATACGCAGTATTTT.